This T cell receptor beta chain was observed in a study of post-analysis software for immune sequencing data. General study results and limits: Among five TRBV segments more frequent in patients than controls were TRBV5-6, TRBV5-1 and TRBV20-1.

Notes on this clonotype: Its antigen is undetermined.

CDR3 length: 16 residues. J was trimmed by 4 bases and V by 6 bases; bases with no gene match: 12. Germline CDR1 MNHEY, CDR2 SMNVEV (reference sequence). The TCR beta cDNA libraries carried unique molecular identifiers. TCRdb reanalysed the PCR reads using MiXCR and keeps one entry per CDR3 protein. The sample has some 700,000 distinct CDR3 sequences, about 60% seen once. The clonotype was recovered from a girl aged 2 to 9 with multiple sclerosis. The chain links TRBV27 to TRBJ2-1; TRBD2 agrees at 7 bases. The sample consisted of blood. The CDR3 nucleotides are TGTGCCAGCAGCCGAAGGGAGGGGTGGGGATACAATGAGCAGTTCTTC. Translation: CASSRREGWGYNEQFF.